This T cell receptor (beta chain) was found in a study of blood T cell repertoires in COVID-19. Study as a whole: Cohort 3 recovery required two negative PCRs, clearance, or symptom resolution. T cells, B-cell-depleted T cells, or PBMCs provided the cDNA or gDNA that served as material.

This study enrolled people aged roughly 18 to 90 from roughly 24 US geographic areas. The CDR3 length is 15 residues. Trimming cost V 3 bases and J 5 bases; bases outside gene matches: 4. Germline lookup yields CDR1 SEHNR and CDR2 FQNEAQ (reference sequence). Under the authors' procedure: The authors estimated nucleated cell counts from reference gene primer amplification. Sequencing was performed with immunoSEQ multiplex PCR; in TCRdb, only in-frame clones are kept and a portion is missing. The V and J calls and the clone size are those of that table, but D and trimming were determined from the DNA. The data contain some 180,000 clones, about 88% of them singletons.

Sequencing was carried out using PBMCs or T cells enriched from blood (not recorded which). The sequence was obtained from a woman between 40 and 55 years old in a cohort exposed to, infected with or recovered from COVID-19 (not recorded which). The J gene is TRBJ1-4, the V gene TRBV7-9; 9 bases are shared with TRBD1. The CDR3 coding sequence is TGTGCCAGCAGCTTTTTAGGGACAGGGAATGAAAAACTGTTTTTT. As protein: CASSFLGTGNEKLFF.